This is a list of T cell receptor beta chains from one sample in a study of CD8 T cells in Susac syndrome. TCRdb re-analysed the immunoSEQ multiplex PCR reads in MiXCR, keeping a single row per CDR3 protein. The sample lists roughly 120,000 distinct CDR3 sequences, around 94% occurring once. The source material was CD4+ T cells from PBMCs. Receptors originate from a human donor in good health. The CDR3 runs from the conserved cysteine through the conserved F or W. A D gene is named only where the DNA matches it firmly. A row's size may be missing; if present it is once, few, many or a size class.

CDR3nt: TGTGCCAGCAGCCCAACGGGACAGGGGGCCTACGAGCAGTACTTC
CDR3aa: CASSPTGQGAYEQYF
v_gene: TRBV27
abundance: -
d_gene: TRBD1
j_gene: TRBJ2-7

CDR3nt: TGTGCCAGCAGCGTAGGGGGTGGGAGTGGCACTGAAGCTTTCTTT
CDR3aa: CASSVGGGSGTEAFF
v_gene: TRBV9
abundance: -
d_gene: -
j_gene: TRBJ1-1

CDR3nt: TGCGCCAGCAGCTCGCTTCCTAGCGAGTCCTACAATGAGCAGTTCTTC
CDR3aa: CASSSLPSESYNEQFF
v_gene: TRBV5-1
abundance: -
d_gene: -
j_gene: TRBJ2-1

CDR3nt: TGCGCCAGCAGTAAAAAGCGCCAATACGAGCAGTACTTC
CDR3aa: CASSKKRQYEQYF
v_gene: TRBV23-1
abundance: -
d_gene: -
j_gene: TRBJ2-7

CDR3nt: TGCGCCAGCAGCTTGGGGACGGGTTCATATGGCTACACCTTC
CDR3aa: CASSLGTGSYGYTF
v_gene: TRBV5-1
abundance: -
d_gene: -
j_gene: TRBJ1-2

CDR3nt: TGCGCCAGCAGCAAACCACAGGGGAGAAGCTACGAGCAGTACTTC
CDR3aa: CASSKPQGRSYEQYF
v_gene: TRBV5-1
abundance: -
d_gene: TRBD1
j_gene: TRBJ2-7

CDR3nt: TGTGCCGTCGGGACATGGCTCACAGATACGCAGTATTTT
CDR3aa: CAVGTWLTDTQYF
v_gene: TRBV6-2/TRBV6-3
abundance: -
d_gene: -
j_gene: TRBJ2-3

CDR3nt: TGTGCCAGCAGTGAATTGAGTTTGGGGAACGCCGGGGAGCTGTTTTTT
CDR3aa: CASSELSLGNAGELFF
v_gene: TRBV2
abundance: -
d_gene: -
j_gene: TRBJ2-2

CDR3nt: TGCGCCAGCAGCCAAGGGGACCGGCAGGAGACCCAGTACTTC
CDR3aa: CASSQGDRQETQYF
v_gene: TRBV4-3
abundance: -
d_gene: -
j_gene: TRBJ2-5

CDR3nt: TGCAGTGCTATTGACAATGAGCAGTTCTTC
CDR3aa: CSAIDNEQFF
v_gene: TRBV20-1
abundance: once
d_gene: -
j_gene: TRBJ2-1

CDR3nt: TGTGCCAGCAGCGGGAGGGACAGGGTTCAGCCCCAGCATTTT
CDR3aa: CASSGRDRVQPQHF
v_gene: TRBV6-1
abundance: -
d_gene: TRBD1
j_gene: TRBJ1-5

CDR3nt: TGTGCCAGCACCTACGGACAGATGGGCTACACCTTC
CDR3aa: CASTYGQMGYTF
v_gene: TRBV6-2/TRBV6-3
abundance: -
d_gene: -
j_gene: TRBJ1-2

CDR3nt: TGTGCCAGCAGTGGCGGGGGGGTCACCTATGGCTACACCTTC
CDR3aa: CASSGGGVTYGYTF
v_gene: TRBV27
abundance: -
d_gene: -
j_gene: TRBJ1-2

CDR3nt: TGTGCCAGCAGCTTATTGGTGCCGGGACAGGGTAACGGTGGCTACACCTTC
CDR3aa: CASSLLVPGQGNGGYTF
v_gene: TRBV7-2
abundance: -
d_gene: TRBD1
j_gene: TRBJ1-2

CDR3nt: TGTGCCAGCACCGTAGGGCAGGCAGCTAACTATGGCTACACCTTC
CDR3aa: CASTVGQAANYGYTF
v_gene: TRBV2
abundance: once
d_gene: -
j_gene: TRBJ1-2

CDR3nt: TGTGCCAGCAGCTCTCGAGGTAGCGGGAGCAATACGCAGTATTTT
CDR3aa: CASSSRGSGSNTQYF
v_gene: TRBV7-2
abundance: -
d_gene: TRBD2
j_gene: TRBJ2-3

CDR3nt: TGTGCCAGCAGCGTGGACAGCCTGAACACTGAAGCTTTCTTT
CDR3aa: CASSVDSLNTEAFF
v_gene: TRBV11-1
abundance: -
d_gene: -
j_gene: TRBJ1-1

CDR3nt: TGCAGTGCTCCGGACAGGCAGCTTGGAAACACCATATATTTT
CDR3aa: CSAPDRQLGNTIYF
v_gene: TRBV20-1
abundance: -
d_gene: TRBD1
j_gene: TRBJ1-3

CDR3nt: TGCAGCGCATCGGGGTCCTTCTCCTACGAGCAGTACTTC
CDR3aa: CSASGSFSYEQYF
v_gene: TRBV29-1
abundance: -
d_gene: -
j_gene: TRBJ2-7

CDR3nt: TGCAGCGTTGAAAGGGCCATAAGCTCGTTGACCCAGTACTTC
CDR3aa: CSVERAISSLTQYF
v_gene: TRBV29-1
abundance: -
d_gene: -
j_gene: TRBJ2-5

CDR3nt: TGTGCCAGTAGACCCAGGGGGGCCGTCTACGAGCAGTACTTC
CDR3aa: CASRPRGAVYEQYF
v_gene: TRBV19
abundance: -
d_gene: -
j_gene: TRBJ2-7

CDR3nt: TGTGCCAGCAGCTTTAGGGTCAACAATGAGCAGTTCTTC
CDR3aa: CASSFRVNNEQFF
v_gene: TRBV7-2
abundance: -
d_gene: -
j_gene: TRBJ2-1

CDR3nt: TGTGCCAGCTTTGGCCCGGGAGCTGGCACAGATACGCAGTATTTT
CDR3aa: CASFGPGAGTDTQYF
v_gene: TRBV18
abundance: -
d_gene: -
j_gene: TRBJ2-3

CDR3nt: TGTGCCAGCAGCTTCGACCTTGAAGCTTTCTTT
CDR3aa: CASSFDLEAFF
v_gene: TRBV5-6
abundance: -
d_gene: -
j_gene: TRBJ1-1

CDR3nt: TGCGCCAGCAGCTACTCCGGGACTAGCGGCTACAATGAGCAGTTCTTC
CDR3aa: CASSYSGTSGYNEQFF
v_gene: TRBV4-1
abundance: -
d_gene: TRBD2
j_gene: TRBJ2-1

CDR3nt: TGTGCCAGCAGTTCGGGACTCTCTGGCTACACCTTC
CDR3aa: CASSSGLSGYTF
v_gene: TRBV27
abundance: -
d_gene: -
j_gene: TRBJ1-2

CDR3nt: TGTGCCATCAGCCCGACTAGCGGGAGCACTTACTCCTACAATGAGCAGTTCTTC
CDR3aa: CAISPTSGSTYSYNEQFF
v_gene: TRBV10-3
abundance: -
d_gene: TRBD2
j_gene: TRBJ2-1

CDR3nt: TGTGCCAGCAGCTCCGGACAGGATCAGCCCCAGCATTTT
CDR3aa: CASSSGQDQPQHF
v_gene: TRBV7-6
abundance: -
d_gene: TRBD1
j_gene: TRBJ1-5

CDR3nt: TGCAGTGCTCCGGACGGGTGGGGGTTCCAAGAGACCCAGTACTTC
CDR3aa: CSAPDGWGFQETQYF
v_gene: TRBV20-1
abundance: -
d_gene: -
j_gene: TRBJ2-5

CDR3nt: TGTGCCAGCAGCTTAGAGACAGGGTCGATTCAGTACTTC
CDR3aa: CASSLETGSIQYF
v_gene: TRBV11-2
abundance: -
d_gene: TRBD1
j_gene: TRBJ2-4

CDR3nt: TGTGCCAGCAGTGGAACCGGCGCCGGGGGGACCCAGTACTTC
CDR3aa: CASSGTGAGGTQYF
v_gene: TRBV2
abundance: -
d_gene: -
j_gene: TRBJ2-5

CDR3nt: TGTGCCAGCACCTCAAGTGGGGGCCTCCAAGAGACCCAGTACTTC
CDR3aa: CASTSSGGLQETQYF
v_gene: TRBV25-1
abundance: -
d_gene: -
j_gene: TRBJ2-5

CDR3nt: TGTGCCAGCAGAATGGGGGGCTTCGGTGGGACCGGATATACGCAGTATTTT
CDR3aa: CASRMGGFGGTGYTQYF
v_gene: TRBV6-1
abundance: -
d_gene: -
j_gene: TRBJ2-3

CDR3nt: TGTGCCAGCAGTTCTAGGGTAGAGACCCAGTACTTC
CDR3aa: CASSSRVETQYF
v_gene: TRBV28
abundance: -
d_gene: -
j_gene: TRBJ2-5

CDR3nt: TGCGCCAGCAGCCAAGGTTGGGGGGGCCCCTACGAGCAGTACTTC
CDR3aa: CASSQGWGGPYEQYF
v_gene: TRBV4-1
abundance: -
d_gene: -
j_gene: TRBJ2-7

CDR3nt: TGTGCCTGGAGCCAGGGAGGGGCTGCCGAGCAGTACTTC
CDR3aa: CAWSQGGAAEQYF
v_gene: TRBV30
abundance: -
d_gene: TRBD2
j_gene: TRBJ2-7

CDR3nt: TGCAGCGTTGAAGAGTTGGCCGATGCCCGTAGGCGAGCACTCTTC
CDR3aa: CSVEELADARRRALF
v_gene: TRBV29-1
abundance: -
d_gene: -
j_gene: TRBJ2-1

CDR3nt: TGTGCCAGCAGCCCCAGATCGGGAATCGGCAATCAGCCCCAGCATTTT
CDR3aa: CASSPRSGIGNQPQHF
v_gene: TRBV27
abundance: -
d_gene: -
j_gene: TRBJ1-5

CDR3nt: TGCAGTGCCCGGAGGTACATTGGAAACACCATATATTTT
CDR3aa: CSARRYIGNTIYF
v_gene: TRBV20-1
abundance: -
d_gene: -
j_gene: TRBJ1-3

CDR3nt: TGCAGCGTCGCGACTGGGGGCGAGCAGTACTTC
CDR3aa: CSVATGGEQYF
v_gene: TRBV29-1
abundance: -
d_gene: -
j_gene: TRBJ2-7

CDR3nt: TGTGCCAGCAGTCAAACTACCGGACTAGCGACTCCCAGTGAGCAGTTCTTC
CDR3aa: CASSQTTGLATPSEQFF
v_gene: TRBV6-2/TRBV6-3
abundance: -
d_gene: TRBD2
j_gene: TRBJ2-1

CDR3nt: TGTGCCAGCAGCTCCGCGCAGCGGGGCTACACCTTC
CDR3aa: CASSSAQRGYTF
v_gene: TRBV2
abundance: once
d_gene: -
j_gene: TRBJ1-2

CDR3nt: TGTGCCAGCAGTTCCCGACTAGCGGGGGCTGGAGAGACCCAGTACTTC
CDR3aa: CASSSRLAGAGETQYF
v_gene: TRBV7-2
abundance: -
d_gene: TRBD2
j_gene: TRBJ2-5

CDR3nt: TGTGCCGGAAGTTCGGCACTCTCGGGGGAGCAGTACTTC
CDR3aa: CAGSSALSGEQYF
v_gene: TRBV30
abundance: once
d_gene: -
j_gene: TRBJ2-7

CDR3nt: TGTGCCAGCAGCTCATATGCCGGGCATGAAGCTTTCTTT
CDR3aa: CASSSYAGHEAFF
v_gene: TRBV7-2
abundance: -
d_gene: -
j_gene: TRBJ1-1

CDR3nt: TGTGCCAGCAGGAAATGGGACGATGGGAGCTCTGGAAACACCATATATTTT
CDR3aa: CASRKWDDGSSGNTIYF
v_gene: TRBV28
abundance: -
d_gene: -
j_gene: TRBJ1-3

CDR3nt: TGCAGTGCTAGAGATGCCAGGGAGGTGAACACTGAAGCTTTCTTT
CDR3aa: CSARDAREVNTEAFF
v_gene: TRBV20-1
abundance: -
d_gene: -
j_gene: TRBJ1-1

CDR3nt: TGTGCCAGCAGTTTCCCCTCTCGACAGGGGTGGGACGAGCAGTACTTC
CDR3aa: CASSFPSRQGWDEQYF
v_gene: TRBV12-3/TRBV12-4
abundance: -
d_gene: TRBD1
j_gene: TRBJ2-7

CDR3nt: TGTGCCAGCAACCGGGAGGGCCCCCACAATGAGCAGTTCTTC
CDR3aa: CASNREGPHNEQFF
v_gene: TRBV2
abundance: -
d_gene: TRBD2
j_gene: TRBJ2-1

CDR3nt: TGCGCCAGCAGCGCGGACAGGGGTCAACGCTACACCTTC
CDR3aa: CASSADRGQRYTF
v_gene: TRBV23-1
abundance: -
d_gene: TRBD1
j_gene: TRBJ1-2

CDR3nt: TGTGCCAGCAGCGGGGGGCAGGGAACAGATACGCAGTATTTT
CDR3aa: CASSGGQGTDTQYF
v_gene: TRBV5-6
abundance: -
d_gene: -
j_gene: TRBJ2-3

CDR3nt: TGTGCCATCAGTGCCCTGGACAGGGGGCGCATGAACACTGAAGCTTTCTTT
CDR3aa: CAISALDRGRMNTEAFF
v_gene: TRBV10-3
abundance: -
d_gene: TRBD1
j_gene: TRBJ1-1

CDR3nt: TGTGCCAGCAGTGACAGGGGGAGCTCTGGGGCCAACGTCCTGACTTTC
CDR3aa: CASSDRGSSGANVLTF
v_gene: TRBV6-1
abundance: -
d_gene: TRBD1
j_gene: TRBJ2-6

CDR3nt: TGTGCCAGCAGTGAACACAGGTCTAGCACAGATACGCAGTATTTT
CDR3aa: CASSEHRSSTDTQYF
v_gene: TRBV6-1
abundance: -
d_gene: -
j_gene: TRBJ2-3

CDR3nt: TGTGCCAGCTCACCCGCCAGAGACTACGAGCAGTACTTC
CDR3aa: CASSPARDYEQYF
v_gene: TRBV18
abundance: once
d_gene: -
j_gene: TRBJ2-7

CDR3nt: TGCAGCGTTGCCCGAGGGACAGGGGGACCCTACGAGCAGTACTTC
CDR3aa: CSVARGTGGPYEQYF
v_gene: TRBV29-1
abundance: -
d_gene: TRBD1
j_gene: TRBJ2-7

CDR3nt: TGCGCCAGCAGCCGCAAAACCGGACAGTCTAGCACAGATACGCAGTATTTT
CDR3aa: CASSRKTGQSSTDTQYF
v_gene: TRBV4-1
abundance: -
d_gene: -
j_gene: TRBJ2-3

CDR3nt: TGTGCCAGCAGTTACCCGGGGGGCAATGGCTACACCTTC
CDR3aa: CASSYPGGNGYTF
v_gene: TRBV12-3/TRBV12-4
abundance: -
d_gene: -
j_gene: TRBJ1-2

CDR3nt: TGCGCCAGCAGAGATCACAGGGTCCGTGAGCAGTTCTTC
CDR3aa: CASRDHRVREQFF
v_gene: TRBV5-1
abundance: -
d_gene: -
j_gene: TRBJ2-1

CDR3nt: TGTGCCAGCAGCTTTCCTACTGAAGCTTTCTTT
CDR3aa: CASSFPTEAFF
v_gene: TRBV6-5
abundance: -
d_gene: -
j_gene: TRBJ1-1